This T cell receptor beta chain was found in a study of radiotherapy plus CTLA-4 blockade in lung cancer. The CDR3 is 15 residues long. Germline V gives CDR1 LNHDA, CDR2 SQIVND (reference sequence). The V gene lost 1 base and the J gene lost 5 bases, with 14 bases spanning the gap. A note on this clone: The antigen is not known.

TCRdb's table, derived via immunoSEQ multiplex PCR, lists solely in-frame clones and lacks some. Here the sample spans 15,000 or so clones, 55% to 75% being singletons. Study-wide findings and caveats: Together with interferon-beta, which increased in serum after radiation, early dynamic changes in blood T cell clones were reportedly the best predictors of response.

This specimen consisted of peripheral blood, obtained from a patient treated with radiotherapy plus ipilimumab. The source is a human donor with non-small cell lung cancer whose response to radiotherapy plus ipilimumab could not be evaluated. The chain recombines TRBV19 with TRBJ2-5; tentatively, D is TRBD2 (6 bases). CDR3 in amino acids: CASSIGAWGGETQYF. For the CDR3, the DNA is TGTGCCAGTAGTATAGGGGCTTGGGGAGGCGAGACCCAGTACTTC.